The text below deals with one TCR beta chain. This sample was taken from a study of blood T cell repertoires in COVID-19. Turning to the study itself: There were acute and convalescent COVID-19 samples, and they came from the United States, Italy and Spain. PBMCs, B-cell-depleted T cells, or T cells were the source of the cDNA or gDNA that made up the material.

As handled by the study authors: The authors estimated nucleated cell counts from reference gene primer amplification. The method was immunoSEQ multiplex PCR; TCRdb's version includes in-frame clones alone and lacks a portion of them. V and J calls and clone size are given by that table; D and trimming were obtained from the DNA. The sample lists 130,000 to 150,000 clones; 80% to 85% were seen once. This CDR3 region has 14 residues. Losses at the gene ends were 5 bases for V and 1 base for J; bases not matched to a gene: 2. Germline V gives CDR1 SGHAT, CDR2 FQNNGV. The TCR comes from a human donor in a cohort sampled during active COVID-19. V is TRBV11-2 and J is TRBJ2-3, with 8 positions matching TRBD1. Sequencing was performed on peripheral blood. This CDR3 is CASSDRGRTDTQYF. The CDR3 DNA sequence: TGTGCCAGCAGCGACAGGGGACGCACAGATACGCAGTATTTT.